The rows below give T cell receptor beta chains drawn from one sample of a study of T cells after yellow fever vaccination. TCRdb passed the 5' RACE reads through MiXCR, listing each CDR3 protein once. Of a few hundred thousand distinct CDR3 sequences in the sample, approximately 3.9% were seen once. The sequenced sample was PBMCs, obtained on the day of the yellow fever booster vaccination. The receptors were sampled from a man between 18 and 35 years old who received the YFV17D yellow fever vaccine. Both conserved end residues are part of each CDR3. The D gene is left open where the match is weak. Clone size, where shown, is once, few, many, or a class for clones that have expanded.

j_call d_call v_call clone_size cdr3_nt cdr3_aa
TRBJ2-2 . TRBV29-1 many TGCAGCGTTGCGGGTAACACCGGGGAGCTGTTTTTT CSVAGNTGELFF
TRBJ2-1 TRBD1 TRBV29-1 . TGCAGCGAAATTGGGAGACAGGGGAGCTCCTACAATGAGCAGTTCTTC CSEIGRQGSSYNEQFF
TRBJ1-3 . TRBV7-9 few TGTGCCAGCAGCTTAGCGCTGTTCTCTGGAAACACCATATATTTT CASSLALFSGNTIYF
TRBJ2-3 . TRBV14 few TGTGCCAGCAGCCAAGATTTGGTAAGAGATACGCAGTATTTT CASSQDLVRDTQYF
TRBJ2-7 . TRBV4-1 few TGCGCCAGCAGCCAAGGCAGGGGAAGATCCTACGAGCAGTACTTC CASSQGRGRSYEQYF
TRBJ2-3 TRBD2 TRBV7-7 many TGTGCTAGCAGCTTGGGGACTAGCGGGGCAGATACGCAGTATTTT CASSLGTSGADTQYF
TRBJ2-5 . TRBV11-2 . TGTGCCAGCAGCTTGGTGCGGGGTGGTCGCGTTGGGACCCAGTACTTC CASSLVRGGRVGTQYF
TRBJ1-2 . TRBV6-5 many TGTGCCAGCAGTTCCGGCGGAGGGCGAGGCTATGGCTACACCTTC CASSSGGGRGYGYTF
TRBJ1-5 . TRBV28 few TGTGCCAGCAGTTTATGGCAGGTAGCCCATCAGCCCCAGCATTTT CASSLWQVAHQPQHF
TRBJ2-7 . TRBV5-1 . TGCGCCAGCAGCCCCCGGGACGGAGGAGCCTATGAGCAGTACTTC CASSPRDGGAYEQYF
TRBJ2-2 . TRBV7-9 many TGTGCCAGCAGCTTAAAGGCCTTGTCCGGGGAGCTGTTTTTT CASSLKALSGELFF
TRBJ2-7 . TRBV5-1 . TGCGCCAGCAGCTCCCCCGGACAGAGTTACGAGCAGTACTTC CASSSPGQSYEQYF
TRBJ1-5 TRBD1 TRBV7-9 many TGTGCCAGCAGCTTAGCGCGGACAGGGCTTCTCTTGCAGCCCCAGCATTTT CASSLARTGLLLQPQHF
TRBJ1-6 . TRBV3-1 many TGTGCCAGCAGCCAAATGACGGGTAATTCACCCCTCCACTTT CASSQMTGNSPLHF
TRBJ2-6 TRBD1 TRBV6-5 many TGTGCCAGCAGTTACTTGACAGGGGACTCTGGGGCCAACGTCCTGACTTTC CASSYLTGDSGANVLTF
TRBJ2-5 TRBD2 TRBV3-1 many TGTGCCAGCAGCCCGGGACTATTTTTGGAGACCCAGTACTTC CASSPGLFLETQYF